Listed here are 23 T cell receptor beta chains from one sample, sequenced in a study of blood T cell repertoires in COVID-19. Method: immunoSEQ multiplex PCR; TCRdb's copy keeps in-frame clones and lacks some. The sample includes around 300,000 clones, around 83% of them seen just once. Sample: peripheral blood. Receptors originate from a man between 25 and 39 years old with active or convalescent COVID-19.

CDR3 sequence reads: CASSKETAYTEAFF. In nucleotides, the CDR3 is TGTGCCAGTAGTAAGGAGACAGCCTACACTGAAGCTTTCTTT. The rearrangement uses TRBV19 and TRBJ1-1, with D perhaps matching TRBD1 (5 bases). The CDR3 runs 14 residues. CDR1 LNHDA and CDR2 SQIVND come from the germline V gene (reference sequence). V lost 4 bases and J 3 bases, leaving 12 bases between the germline ends.

This chain connects TRBV19 to TRBJ2-5; 7 positions agree with TRBD2. This CDR3 is built from 13 residues. Germline loops: CDR1 LNHDA, CDR2 SQIVND (reference sequence). The junction had 5 bases not matched to a gene; V was cut back by 9 bases and J by 1 base. The CDR3 protein is CARASGGQETQYF. The CDR3 region has the DNA TGTGCCAGAGCTAGCGGTGGCCAAGAGACCCAGTACTTC.

The V gene is TRBV3-1 (or the pseudogene TRBV3-2), the J gene TRBJ1-1; D unclear. The germline gives CDR1 LGHDT, CDR2 YNNKEL (reference sequence). The CDR3 totals 14 residues. The germline V and J ends were trimmed by 1 base and 2 bases, with 8 bases remaining between them. CDR3 protein: CASSQGYRNTEAFF. The CDR3 DNA is TGTGCCAGCAGCCAAGGGTATAGAAACACTGAAGCTTTCTTT.

This chain links TRBV4-1 with TRBJ2-3; the D gene is possibly TRBD2 (6 bases). The length of the CDR3 is 16 residues. Trimming shortened V by 4 bases and J by 2 bases, and 16 bases separated the two germline ends. The germline CDR1 and CDR2 sequences are MGHRA and YSYEKL. This CDR3 is CASSLSTRELTDTQYF. The CDR3, as DNA: TGCGCCAGCAGCCTGTCGACGCGGGAACTCACAGATACGCAGTATTTT.

This clone was picked up one time. J is TRBJ1-2 and V is TRBV15, with D possibly being TRBD1 (5 bases). The length of the CDR3 is 14 residues. Looked up from germline, CDR1 is LNHNV and CDR2 is YYDKDF (reference sequence). The V and J ends lost 1 base and 7 bases respectively, with 13 bases between them. For the CDR3, the DNA is TGTGCCACCAGCAGAGGACGATCAGGGTTTGGCTACACCTTC. Residues: CATSRGRSGFGYTF.

The chain is built from TRBV7-3 and TRBJ1-6; perhaps TRBD1 as D (5 bases). CDR1 is SGHTA and CDR2 is FQGTGA in the germline V gene. The CDR3 runs to 13 residues. V was pared by 2 bases and J by 6 bases, with 5 bases between. The CDR3 coding sequence is TGTGCCAGCAGCTTACAGGGTAATTCACCCCTCCACTTT. It codes for CASSLQGNSPLHF.

The table lists this clone with many counts. The chain couples TRBV7-6 to TRBJ1-5; D call uncertain. Trimming left V 5 bases short and J 4 bases short, with 15 bases between. CDR3 length equals 15 residues. CDR1 is SGHVS and CDR2 is FNYEAQ in the germline V gene. The CDR3 DNA sequence: TGTGCCAGCAGCCCGGGATCAGGTGGGAATCAGCCCCAGCATTTT. This codes for CASSPGSGGNQPQHF.

This chain joins TRBV5-1 and TRBJ2-7, with a tentative D call TRBD2 (5 bases). The V gene lost 6 bases and the J gene lost 3 bases, with 16 bases spanning the gap. This CDR3 region has 14 residues. Germline V gene data show CDR1 as SGHRS and CDR2 as YFSETQ. CDR3 in DNA: TGCGCCAGCACGGCAGCGGAGCGCCGCTACGAGCAGTACTTC. Translated, it gives CASTAAERRYEQYF.

This clone was found once. The chain has TRBV27 and TRBJ1-2; D is possibly TRBD1 (6 bases). The germline V and J ends were trimmed by 5 bases and 2 bases, with 15 bases remaining between them. The CDR3 totals 15 residues. Germline V lookup: CDR1 MNHEY, CDR2 SMNVEV (reference sequence). CDR3 sequence: CASSGTRGANYGYTF. The DNA of the CDR3 is TGTGCCAGCAGTGGTACCCGGGGGGCCAACTATGGCTACACCTTC.

The chain uses TRBV5-1 and TRBJ1-2; 8 positions match TRBD1. V was clipped by 4 bases and J by 6 bases; unmatched bases: 5. The CDR3 spans 13 residues. From germline, CDR1 is SGHRS and CDR2 YFSETQ. CDR3 amino acids: CASSIGQGHGYTF. In DNA, the CDR3 is TGCGCCAGCAGCATCGGACAGGGCCATGGCTACACCTTC.

This clone was detected only once. The chain recombines TRBV5-1 with TRBJ2-5, with D perhaps matching TRBD2 (6 bases). Germline assignment: CDR1 SGHRS and CDR2 YFSETQ. The CDR3 is made up of 15 amino acids. V was cut by 4 bases and J by 4 bases, with 17 bases left in between. CDR3 sequence reads: CASSPPGLGGETQYF. CDR3 DNA sequence: TGCGCCAGCAGCCCCCCGGGCCTGGGAGGAGAGACCCAGTACTTC.

CDR3 nucleotides: TGCGCCAGCAGCCAAAGACAGGGGTTCGACACCGGGGAGCTGTTTTTT. Encoded protein: CASSQRQGFDTGELFF. The chain links TRBV4-1 to TRBJ2-2; 8 bases agree with TRBD1. With V trimmed by 2 bases and J by 3 bases, 5 bases remained unmatched. The V gene's germline CDR1 is MGHRA and CDR2 YSYEKL. The CDR3 is 16 residues long.

This clone was seen once. V is TRBV7-9 and J is TRBJ1-2; tentative D call: TRBD1 (5 bases). The CDR3 has 15 amino acids. Germline CDR1 is SEHNR and CDR2 is FQNEAQ (reference sequence). The V gene lost 4 bases and the J gene lost 2 bases, with 14 bases spanning the gap. CDR3 loop: CASSYNRQQNYGYTF. The CDR3 DNA reads as TGTGCCAGCAGCTATAACCGACAGCAAAACTATGGCTACACCTTC.

This clone was observed a single time. The chain has TRBV5-1 and TRBJ2-7, with D possibly being TRBD1 (6 bases). Germline CDR1 and CDR2: SGHRS and YFSETQ. This CDR3 has 15 amino acids. The ends were cut back, 4 bases at V and 6 bases at J, with 20 bases in the middle. The CDR3 bases are TGCGCCAGCAGCGCGCCTGACAGGCTGTTATCCGAGCAGTACTTC. This codes for CASSAPDRLLSEQYF.

V and J are TRBV18 and TRBJ2-1; a possible D gene is TRBD2 (5 bases). CDR3 length: 16 residues. CDR1 and CDR2 (germline): KGHSH, LQKENI. Trimming removed 6 bases at V and 6 bases at J, with 21 bases between. The CDR3 is CASSLQERTRGNEQFF. The CDR3 DNA reads TGTGCCAGCTCCCTACAAGAGAGGACCCGGGGCAATGAGCAGTTCTTC.

This clone was seen a few times. This chain uses TRBV19 with TRBJ2-2; 15 bases map to TRBD2. CDR3 length: 18 amino acids. Trimming removed 0 bases from V and 8 bases from J; junction bases left unmatched: 7. Germline lookup yields CDR1 LNHDA and CDR2 SQIVND (reference sequence). The DNA for the CDR3 is TGTGCCAGTAGTATAGACCGGACTAGCGGGAGGGCCATGGGGGAGCTGTTTTTT. Translation gives CASSIDRTSGRAMGELFF.

The V gene is TRBV10-2, the J gene TRBJ2-7; unclear D gene. Trimming stripped 7 bases from V and 4 bases from J, with 14 bases between. This CDR3 spans 13 amino acids. Germline V gene data show CDR1 as WSHSY and CDR2 as SAAADI. CDR3 residues: CASIGQEGYEQYF. The CDR3 bases are TGCGCCAGCATAGGTCAGGAAGGATACGAGCAGTACTTC.

The chain joins TRBV14 to TRBJ1-1; unclear D gene. The CDR3 sequence is 13 residues long. Looked up from germline, CDR1 is SGHDN and CDR2 is FVKESK. Trimming stripped 4 bases from V and 0 bases from J, with 6 bases between. CDR3 sequence (DNA): TGTGCCAGCAGCCCCTCCTTGAACACTGAAGCTTTCTTT. It is translated as CASSPSLNTEAFF.

V gene TRBV29-1 combines with J gene TRBJ2-3, with D possibly TRBD2 on 6 matching bases. This CDR3 is 15 amino acids long. Trimming removed 6 bases at V and 4 bases at J, with 20 bases between. From germline, CDR1 is SQVTM and CDR2 ANQGSEA. Written as DNA, the CDR3 is TGCAGCGTAGGACCAGGAGGCGGGAACTCAGATACGCAGTATTTT. This encodes CSVGPGGGNSDTQYF.

V gene TRBV9 combines with J gene TRBJ2-3; TRBD2 might be the D (5 bases). Trimming shortened V by 4 bases and J by 8 bases, and 20 bases separated the two germline ends. Germline assignment: CDR1 SGDLS and CDR2 YYNGEE. The CDR3 spans 15 residues. The CDR3 bases are TGTGCCAGCAGCCTCGGGGAGACCTTTGATGTTACGCAGTATTTT. Protein sequence: CASSLGETFDVTQYF.

This sequence joins TRBV11-2 and TRBJ2-3; the match to TRBD2 covers 13 bases. The V gene's germline CDR1 is SGHAT and CDR2 FQNNGV. CDR3 length: 17 residues. V was clipped by 0 bases and J by 0 bases; unmatched bases: 0. This CDR3 reads CASSLETSGGSTDTQYF. Written as DNA, the CDR3 is TGTGCCAGCAGCTTAGAGACTAGCGGGGGGAGCACAGATACGCAGTATTTT.

The J gene is TRBJ2-2, the V gene TRBV6-2 or TRBV6-3, with TRBD1 matching 9 bases. The CDR3 sequence is 17 residues long. V dropped 6 bases and J dropped 1; count of bases not matched to a gene: 9. Germline values: CDR1 MNHEY, CDR2 SVGEGT. The CDR3 loop reads CASSPGPGQGNTGELFF. The CDR3 coding sequence is TGTGCCAGCAGCCCCGGGCCGGGACAGGGGAACACCGGGGAGCTGTTTTTT.

This clone showed up many times. Other DNA sequences from this sample encode an identical CDR3 as well. The chain links TRBV19 to TRBJ1-6; D remains unclear. From germline, CDR1 is LNHDA and CDR2 SQIVND (reference sequence). Trimming left V 5 bases short and J 7 bases short, with 3 bases between. This CDR3 spans 11 amino acids. The CDR3 loop reads CASSGNSPLHF. In nucleotides, the CDR3 is TGTGCCAGTAGTGGCAATTCACCCCTCCACTTT.